The 20 T cell receptor beta chains below come from one sample, sequenced in a study of cytomegalovirus exposure and HLA in healthy donors. Repertoires were generated with immunoSEQ multiplex PCR, while TCRdb's copy carries only in-frame clones and drops some. The table records about 73,000 clones, roughly 95% of them present only once. The material sequenced was PBMCs. Every receptor here comes from a young man in good health and CMV-seronegative.

The V and J genes are TRBV5-1 and TRBJ1-1; D not certain. The V end lost 3 bases, the J end lost 6 bases, and 18 bases lay between the germline ends. This CDR3 contains 15 residues. Germline V gives CDR1 SGHRS, CDR2 YFSETQ. The CDR3 nucleotides read TGCGCCAGCAGCTCGGGGTCGGCAGCGGTGTCTGAAGCTTTCTTT. Translation: CASSSGSAAVSEAFF.

V is TRBV5-1 and J is TRBJ2-7, with 8 bases matching TRBD2. The CDR3 runs to 12 residues. V lost 4 bases, J lost 13 bases, and 10 bases stayed unmatched. CDR1 and CDR2 from the germline V gene are SGHRS and YFSETQ. The CDR3 spells CASSPGGERDYF. The CDR3 DNA is TGCGCCAGCAGCCCCGGGGGGGAGAGAGACTACTTC.

The chain couples TRBV25-1 to TRBJ2-7; 9 bases line up with TRBD1. The CDR3 consists of 13 residues. V lost 8 bases, J lost 4 bases, and 6 bases stayed unmatched. CDR1 is MGHDK and CDR2 is SYGVNS in the germline V gene. CDR3: CASGDRGSYEQYF. The DNA for the CDR3 is TGTGCCAGCGGCGACAGGGGGTCTTACGAGCAGTACTTC.

This chain connects TRBV28 to TRBJ2-3; TRBD2 matches at 10 bases. The V gene end was trimmed by 8 bases and the J gene end by 5 bases; junction bases not matched to a gene: 16. The germline V gene encodes CDR1 MDHEN and CDR2 SYDVKM. CDR3 length: 17 amino acids. CDR3 loop: CASRTPVAGGPGDTQYF. For the CDR3, the DNA is TGTGCCAGCCGTACCCCAGTAGCGGGGGGTCCCGGAGATACGCAGTATTTT.

CDR3 region: CASSLGDNQPQHF. The CDR3 DNA reads TGTGCCAGTAGTCTTGGAGACAATCAGCCCCAGCATTTT. The V gene is TRBV19, the J gene TRBJ1-5; D call uncertain. The CDR3 has 13 amino acids. The germline V and J ends were trimmed by 5 bases and 3 bases, with 8 bases remaining between them. Germline lookup yields CDR1 LNHDA and CDR2 SQIVND (reference sequence).

This sequence joins TRBV30 and TRBJ1-3; no firm D call. CDR1 and CDR2 from the germline V gene are GTSNPN and SVGIG (reference sequence). This CDR3 comprises 13 residues. V dropped 3 bases and J dropped 4 bases, with 10 bases sitting between them. The CDR3 sequence: CAWSRGLGNTIYF. The DNA for the CDR3 is TGTGCCTGGAGCAGAGGGCTCGGAAACACCATATATTTT.

The rearrangement links TRBV27 to TRBJ2-3, with TRBD2 identical over 11 bases. This CDR3 region has 16 residues. Per the germline V gene, CDR1 is MNHEY and CDR2 is SMNVEV (reference sequence). The V and J ends lost 5 bases and 2 bases, in that order; junction bases with no gene match: 6. The CDR3 DNA reads as TGTGCCAGCAGTCCCAGACTAGCGGGGTACACAGATACGCAGTATTTT. It is translated as CASSPRLAGYTDTQYF.

This chain links TRBV5-6 with TRBJ2-3, with TRBD2 identical over 14 bases. Germline V gene lookup returns CDR1 SGHDT and CDR2 YYEEEE. V trimming: 4 bases; J trimming: 2 bases; junction bases outside the gene matches: 9. The CDR3 has 18 residues. The CDR3 here is CASSVKPGLAGATDTQYF. CDR3 in DNA: TGTGCCAGCAGCGTAAAACCGGGACTAGCGGGGGCCACAGATACGCAGTATTTT.

The chain employs TRBV14 and TRBJ2-3; D possibly corresponds to TRBD1 (5 bases). The CDR3 has 12 amino acids. In germline, CDR1 is SGHDN, CDR2 FVKESK. Trimming took off 2 bases at V and 6 bases at J, with 6 bases between the two ends. This CDR3 reads CASSQQGDTQYF. The CDR3 DNA reads TGTGCCAGCAGCCAACAGGGCGATACGCAGTATTTT.

The chain links TRBV5-1 to TRBJ2-1; 8 nucleotides line up with TRBD2. The trim removed 6 bases at V and 2 bases at J, leaving 4 bases unmatched. CDR3 length: 14 amino acids. From germline, CDR1 is SGHRS and CDR2 YFSETQ. The CDR3 DNA sequence: TGCGCCAGCAACCCGGGACTAGCCTACAATGAGCAGTTCTTC. It yields the protein CASNPGLAYNEQFF.

The chain is built from TRBV7-8 and TRBJ1-1; D possibly corresponds to TRBD1 (6 bases). The CDR3 totals 14 residues. CDR1 SGHVS and CDR2 FQNEAQ come from the germline V gene. V gave up 5 bases and J gave up 6 bases, with 16 bases separating them. The CDR3 DNA is TGTGCCAGCAGCATGATACAACAGGGCTCTGAAGCTTTCTTT. Translated, it gives CASSMIQQGSEAFF.

As concerns this clone: At one of its ends the junction is not consistent with the germline gene, which may arise from a read error. The chain links TRBV7-7 to TRBJ2-5; 13 bases align to TRBD2. Per germline, CDR1 SSHAT and CDR2 FNYEAQ (reference sequence). CDR3 length: 16 residues. The CDR3 sequence: CASSFGTSGVQETQYF. CDR3 in DNA: TGTGCTAGCAGCTTTGGGACTAGCGGGGTCCAAGAGACCCAGTACTTC.

The chain is built from TRBV7-9 and TRBJ2-2; tentative D call: TRBD1 (6 bases). The CDR3 spans 15 residues. CDR1 and CDR2 (germline): SEHNR, FQNEAQ (reference sequence). V lost 0 bases to trimming and J lost 6 bases, with 11 bases between them. The CDR3 is CASSLAWPGAGELFF. In nucleotides, the CDR3 is TGTGCCAGCAGCTTAGCCTGGCCAGGGGCCGGGGAGCTGTTTTTT. Variable domain in full (rest from reference TRBV7-9 and TRBJ2-2): DTGVSQNPRHKITKRGQNVTFRCDPISEHNRLYWYRQTLGQGPEFLTYFQNEAQLEKSRLLSDRFSAERPKGSFSTLEIQRTEQGDSAMYLCASSLAWPGAGELFFGEGSRLTVL.

The V gene is TRBV27, the J gene TRBJ2-2; TRBD1 might be the D (6 bases). V was cut by 6 bases and J by 4 bases, with 12 bases left in between. The CDR3 is 14 residues long. Germline V gene data show CDR1 as MNHEY and CDR2 as SMNVEV (reference sequence). CDR3 nucleotide sequence: TGTGCCAGCAGCCCGGGACAAGGCACCGGGGAGCTGTTTTTT. The encoded protein is CASSPGQGTGELFF.

This chain uses TRBV5-1 with TRBJ2-7; D not resolved. This CDR3 has 13 amino acids. CDR1 is SGHRS, CDR2 YFSETQ, per germline. Trimming removed 6 bases at V and 0 bases at J, with 10 bases between. CDR3 sequence: CASKVDSSYEQYF. In nucleotides, the CDR3 is TGCGCCAGCAAAGTTGATAGCTCCTACGAGCAGTACTTC.

A single count supports this clone. The chain uses TRBV27 and TRBJ2-5, with 7 bases that match TRBD2. Germline assignment: CDR1 MNHEY and CDR2 SMNVEV (reference sequence). The CDR3 is 17 amino acids. With V trimmed by 5 bases and J by 1 base, 13 bases remained unmatched. The CDR3 region has the DNA TGTGCCAGCAGTCCCTACCCTAGGGAGGGGTCCCAAGAGACCCAGTACTTC. It encodes CASSPYPREGSQETQYF.

V and J are TRBV6-1 and TRBJ1-4, with D perhaps matching TRBD1 (5 bases). V lost 1 base to trimming and J lost 14 bases, with 11 bases between them. Germline V gives CDR1 MNHNS, CDR2 SASEGT. The CDR3 is made up of 12 amino acids. CDR3 region: CASSEGQLALFF. For the CDR3, the DNA is TGTGCCAGCAGTGAAGGACAGTTAGCTCTGTTTTTT.

A single count supports this clone. The chain couples TRBV7-6 to TRBJ2-7; 9 bases are a match to TRBD1. Germline V gene data show CDR1 as SGHVS and CDR2 as FNYEAQ. V was clipped by 5 bases and J by 3 bases; unmatched bases: 5. This CDR3 has 14 amino acids. CDR3 DNA sequence: TGTGCCAGCAGCCAGGACAGGGGTTTCTACGAGCAGTACTTC. Amino acids: CASSQDRGFYEQYF. The variable domain in full, with the rest retrieved from reference TRBV7-6 and TRBJ2-7, is GAGVSQSPRYKVTKRGQDVALRCDPISGHVSLYWYRQALGQGPEFLTYFNYEAQQDKSGLPNDRFSAERPEGSISTLTIQRTEQRDSAMYRCASSQDRGFYEQYFGPGTRLTVT.

The chain is built from TRBV23-1 and TRBJ2-2; 11 bases fit TRBD1. TRBV23-1 is known as an ORF, though its function is uncertain. The CDR3 length is 17 residues. V trimming: 7 bases; J trimming: 8 bases; junction bases outside the gene matches: 15. This CDR3 is CASIPPGQGDALGELFF. The DNA for the CDR3 is TGCGCCAGCATACCTCCGGGACAGGGGGACGCCCTGGGGGAGCTGTTTTTT.

V usage is TRBV10-3 and J usage is TRBJ2-2, with D possibly TRBD1 on 5 matching bases. V lost 5 bases to trimming and J lost 2 bases, with 15 bases between them. This CDR3 region has 16 residues. Germline lookup yields CDR1 ENHRY and CDR2 SYGVKD. This chain's CDR3 is CAISSKGQGNTGELFF. CDR3 sequence (DNA): TGTGCCATCAGTAGCAAAGGGCAGGGTAACACCGGGGAGCTGTTTTTT.